The 18 T cell receptor beta chains presented below share a single source sample, sequenced in a study of breast tumors, draining lymph nodes, adjacent tissues. TCRdb re-derived calls from the multiplex PCR reads in MiXCR, one entry per CDR3 protein. This sample carries around 130,000 distinct CDR3 sequences, around a third of them seen once, and the ten largest clones take roughly 2.3%. Breast cancer patients provided tissue from their axillary draining lymph nodes. Sequencing was done on a sample of axillary lymph node tissue. These receptors were taken from a female donor with breast cancer. Some clones in this sample may be carry-over from other donors' samples.

The V gene is TRBV4-2, the J gene TRBJ1-3; D gene unclear. Germline lookup yields CDR1 LGHNA and CDR2 YNFKEQ. Trimming pared 2 bases from V and 4 bases from J, leaving 9 bases between. The CDR3 covers 14 residues. The CDR3 DNA is TGTGCCAGCAGCCAACGGACTAGCGGAAACACCATATATTTT. This translates into CASSQRTSGNTIYF.

This chain links TRBV6-2 or TRBV6-3 with TRBJ2-1; 14 bases agree with TRBD2. This CDR3 comprises 18 residues. V lost 9 bases, J lost 7 bases, and 17 bases stayed unmatched. In germline, CDR1 is MNHEY, CDR2 SVGEGT. The CDR3 spells CASLKPRLAGGGGNEQFF. DNA of the CDR3: TGTGCCAGTCTCAAGCCCCGACTAGCGGGGGGGGGTGGGAATGAGCAGTTCTTC.

This chain connects TRBV4-3 to TRBJ1-2; 11 nucleotides match TRBD1. The CDR3 is made up of 14 amino acids. Per the germline V gene, CDR1 is LGHNA and CDR2 is YSLEER. V lost 1 base to trimming and J lost 8 bases; unmatched junction nucleotides: 3. The CDR3 sequence: CASSQGTGGAGYTF. The CDR3 bases are TGCGCCAGCAGCCAAGGGACAGGGGGCGCGGGCTACACCTTC.

A single count supports this clonotype. V and J are TRBV20-1 and TRBJ2-5; TRBD2 matches at 9 bases. V was clipped by 5 bases and J by 4 bases; unmatched bases: 11. The CDR3 extends over 15 amino acids. Germline CDR1 DFQATT, CDR2 SNEGSKA (reference sequence). Written as DNA, the CDR3 is TGCAGTGCTCGCACTAGCGGGCCGGGCCCAGAGACCCAGTACTTC. As protein: CSARTSGPGPETQYF.

The sample holds many counts of this clonotype. The rearrangement joins TRBV6-5 to TRBJ1-4; D gene unclear. CDR1 and CDR2 (germline): MNHEY, SVGAGI. Trimming pared 6 bases from V and 6 bases from J, leaving 11 bases between. The CDR3 has 13 residues. CDR3 sequence: CASSPYEDEKLFF. DNA for the CDR3: TGTGCCAGCAGCCCGTACGAGGATGAAAAACTGTTTTTT.

This clonotype was detected ten times or more. The chain joins TRBV5-1 to TRBJ2-7; 12 nucleotides agree with TRBD1. Germline lookup yields CDR1 SGHRS and CDR2 YFSETQ. V shed 6 bases, J shed 6 bases, and the junction held 10 bases outside the gene matches. CDR3 length: 15 residues. CDR3 residues: CASTFNPGQGAEQYF. The CDR3 DNA reads TGCGCCAGCACTTTCAATCCGGGACAGGGGGCCGAGCAGTACTTC. The full variable domain, with the rest looked up from reference TRBV5-1 and TRBJ2-7, is KAGVTQTPRYLIKTRGQQVTLSCSPISGHRSVSWYQQTPGQGLQFLFEYFSETQRNKGNFPGRFSGRQFSNSRSEMNVSTLELGDSALYLCASTFNPGQGAEQYFGPGTRLTVT.

This clonotype was picked up many times. The chain recombines TRBV6-1 with TRBJ1-2; TRBD1 agrees at 9 bases. The germline gives CDR1 MNHNS, CDR2 SASEGT. The length of the CDR3 is 13 residues. V lost 11 bases to trimming and J lost 1 base; unmatched junction nucleotides: 5. DNA of the CDR3: TGTGCCCGCCACAGGGGGCATAACTATGGCTACACCTTC. It specifies CARHRGHNYGYTF.

On this clonotype itself: A much larger clonotype is one base distant, so this may be a read error. V usage is TRBV6-6 and J usage is TRBJ2-1, with TRBD2 as a possible D gene (7 bases). From germline, CDR1 is MNHNY and CDR2 SVGAGI (reference sequence). The CDR3 contains 19 residues. V was clipped by 8 bases and J by 5 bases, with 31 bases between them. CDR3: CASGPTTLGGGGKNNEQFF. The CDR3 region has the DNA TGTGCCAGCGGGCCTACAACCCTGGGAGGCGGGGGCAAGAACAATGAGCAGTTCTTC.

The sample holds a few counts of this clonotype. Given a much more abundant clone one base away, this may be a read error. This chain joins TRBV5-6 and TRBJ2-2; D is unresolved. Per germline, CDR1 SGHDT and CDR2 YYEEEE. The CDR3 has 14 residues. V lost 0 bases, J lost 4 bases, and 7 bases lay in between. The CDR3, as DNA: TGTGCCAGCAGCTTGGAACAGTCCACCGGGGAGCTGTTTTTT. It yields the protein CASSLEQSTGELFF.

The rearrangement joins TRBV10-3 to TRBJ2-5; 7 nucleotides agree with TRBD2. This CDR3 spans 15 amino acids. Germline V gene data show CDR1 as ENHRY and CDR2 as SYGVKD. With V trimmed by 4 bases and J by 4 bases, 9 bases remained unmatched. This chain's CDR3 is CAISGTDGGLETQYF. Here the CDR3 DNA reads TGTGCCATCAGTGGTACGGACGGGGGGTTAGAGACCCAGTACTTC.

This clonotype was seen ten or more times. This chain uses TRBV6-2 or TRBV6-3 with TRBJ2-2; 11 nucleotides align to TRBD2. Germline V gives CDR1 MNHEY, CDR2 SVGEGT. CDR3 size: 15 residues. J gave up 4 bases and V 3 bases, and 1 base lay outside the gene matches. The CDR3 loop reads CASSYTSGGTGELFF. As DNA, the CDR3 is TGTGCCAGCAGTTATACTAGCGGGGGCACCGGGGAGCTGTTTTTT.

Comment on this clonotype: One junction end disagrees with the germline gene, perhaps due to a read error. J is TRBJ1-5 and V is TRBV11-2; 8 nucleotides agree with TRBD1. There are 17 residues in the CDR3. Germline assignment: CDR1 SGHAT and CDR2 FQNNGV. The CDR3 is CASSFFGGTGLGQPQHF. CDR3 in DNA: TGTGCCAGCAGCTTCTTTGGTGGGACAGGTTTGGGTCAGCCTCAGCATTTT.

A few counts support this clonotype. A read error is possible here, since a much larger clone lies one base away. The chain carries TRBV20-1 and TRBJ2-5, with D perhaps TRBD1 or TRBD2 (5 bases each). The ends were cut back, 7 bases at V and 7 bases at J, with 22 bases in the middle. The CDR3 is made up of 14 amino acids. In germline, CDR1 is DFQATT, CDR2 SNEGSKA (reference sequence). CDR3 nucleotides: TGCAGTGAGCCAGCACGTGGGGACGGGGCGACCCAGTACTTC. Translated: CSEPARGDGATQYF.

This clonotype was seen ten or more times. V is TRBV28 and J is TRBJ2-3, with D perhaps TRBD2 (7 bases). CDR1 MDHEN and CDR2 SYDVKM come from the germline V gene. The V gene lost 7 bases and the J gene lost 2 bases, with 16 bases spanning the gap. The length of the CDR3 is 15 residues. This chain's CDR3 is CASTLGGGVTDTQYF. CDR3 nucleotide sequence: TGTGCCAGCACCCTTGGCGGGGGCGTCACAGATACGCAGTATTTT.

The gene calls are TRBV18 and TRBJ2-6; D is undetermined. V was clipped by 1 base and J by 3 bases, with 13 bases between them. The germline V gene encodes CDR1 KGHSH and CDR2 LQKENI. The CDR3 consists of 17 residues. The CDR3 spells CASSPLGRVVGANVLTF. CDR3 nucleotides: TGTGCCAGCTCACCACTCGGCCGTGTCGTTGGGGCCAACGTCCTGACTTTC.

This clonotype has ten or more counts. This chain uses TRBV2 with TRBJ1-6; 7 bases are a match to TRBD1. The CDR3 runs 15 residues. Germline V gene lookup returns CDR1 SNHLY and CDR2 FYNNEI. V shed 6 bases and J 0 bases; nucleotides not matched to a gene: 2. This chain's CDR3 is CASRGQSSYNSPLHF. CDR3 sequence (DNA): TGTGCCAGCAGGGGACAGAGCTCCTATAATTCACCCCTCCACTTT.

The table lists this clonotype with many counts. This chain joins TRBV24-1 and TRBJ1-2; D call uncertain. The germline V gene encodes CDR1 KGHDR and CDR2 SFDVKD. The CDR3 sequence is 14 residues long. Trimming shortened V by 3 bases and J by 4 bases, and 11 bases separated the two germline ends. The CDR3 DNA reads as TGTGCCACCAGTGATGCAGGAGAAGGCTATGGCTACACCTTC. Protein sequence: CATSDAGEGYGYTF.

This clonotype appeared many times. The chain is built from TRBV7-9 and TRBJ2-5; the D call may be TRBD1 or TRBD2 (5 bases each). The germline V gene has CDR1 SEHNR and CDR2 FQNEAQ (reference sequence). CDR3 length: 12 residues. V was clipped by 5 bases and J by 7 bases, with 11 bases between them. As DNA, the CDR3 is TGTGCCAGCAGCGCAGGTGGGGGGACCCAGTACTTC. Amino acid sequence: CASSAGGGTQYF.